This TCR beta chain stems from a study of shared clonotypes between healthy human individuals. Study results and caveats: Incompleteness in sorted-subset sequencing, despite large depth, was shown by rarefaction.

As regards this clone: Its antigen is as yet unknown.

The study drew its donors from healthy HIV-negative adults without recent acute infections or vaccinations. A CD45RA+ naive subset and a CD45RA-negative memory subset were split from CD4+ cells. Authors' processing steps: There were no quality scores in the junction-only immunoSEQ sequences, so filtering differed. TCRdb's copy holds only in-frame clones and misses some; the assay was immunoSEQ multiplex PCR. Clone size and the V and J calls come from that table; the DNA yielded D and trimming. In the table there are about 2,500,000 clones, roughly nine tenths of which are singletons. Sequencing was performed on naive CD4+ T cells sorted from blood. Noted subset: CD45RA+ positively selected. The sequence was obtained from a man between 18 and 29 years old in good health.

The CDR3 region is CAISESTQGSQPQHF. The DNA of the CDR3 is TGTGCCATCAGTGAGTCGACACAGGGAAGTCAGCCCCAGCATTTT. The chain combines TRBV10-3 with TRBJ1-5; the D gene is possibly TRBD1 (6 bases). V gave up 0 bases and J gave up 6 bases, with 12 bases separating them. From germline, CDR1 is ENHRY and CDR2 SYGVKD. The CDR3 has 15 amino acids.